A single sample gave rise to the 32 T cell receptor beta chains below, sequenced in a study of T cell responses to AZD1222 COVID-19 vaccine. Assay: immunoSEQ multiplex PCR; the TCRdb copy retains only in-frame clones and omits some. The repertoire holds around 140,000 clones, with more than 80% as singletons. The sequencing here drew on peripheral blood, taken 28 days after the second dose of the MenACWY control vaccine. Receptors originate from an adult who received the MenACWY meningococcal vaccine as a control.

The V gene is TRBV19, the J gene TRBJ2-7; 13 nucleotides agree with TRBD2. The CDR3 extends over 14 amino acids. Per germline, CDR1 LNHDA and CDR2 SQIVND (reference sequence). The V and J ends lost 6 bases and 6 bases, in that order; junction bases with no gene match: 5. CDR3 bases: TGTGCCAGTAGAGGGACTAGCGGGATCGGCGAGCAGTACTTC. It encodes CASRGTSGIGEQYF.

The chain links TRBV4-3 to TRBJ2-3; D remains ambiguous. The length of the CDR3 is 15 residues. The V end was cut by 0 bases, the J end by 6 bases, with 13 bases between. Germline V gene sequence: CDR1 LGHNA, CDR2 YSLEER. The CDR3 reads CASSQDLVPSDTQYF. The DNA for the CDR3 is TGCGCCAGCAGCCAAGATCTAGTGCCATCGGATACGCAGTATTTT.

The chain employs TRBV7-6 and TRBJ2-7, with D perhaps TRBD2 (8 bases). Germline V lookup: CDR1 SGHVS, CDR2 FNYEAQ. The CDR3 contains 19 residues. V was clipped by 1 base and J by 0 bases, with 22 bases between them. In DNA, the CDR3 is TGTGCCAGCAGCTTAGGCCCGGGAGGGGGCGCGGTAAGCTCCTACGAGCAGTACTTC. Its protein product is CASSLGPGGGAVSSYEQYF.

The chain joins TRBV6-2 or TRBV6-3 to TRBJ1-5, with D possibly TRBD1 on 6 matching bases. The CDR3 is 14 amino acids. V lost 4 bases to trimming and J lost 7 bases, with 14 bases between them. The germline gives CDR1 MNHEY, CDR2 SVGEGT. In nucleotides, the CDR3 is TGTGCCAGCAGTTCCTCCTACAGGGACCAGCCCCAGCATTTT. Translation gives CASSSSYRDQPQHF.

The V call is TRBV7-2, the J call TRBJ2-3; 13 positions match TRBD2. The CDR3 is made up of 18 amino acids. V was pared by 1 base and J by 11 bases, with 15 bases of the junction left unmatched. The V gene's germline CDR1 is SGHTA and CDR2 FQGNSA. The CDR3 DNA sequence: TGTGCCAGCAGCTTAGTAGTCGGGACTAGCGGGGCCTTAAGGGGGCAGTATTTT. Its protein product is CASSLVVGTSGALRGQYF. Drawing the rest from reference TRBV7-2 and TRBJ2-3, the complete variable domain is GAGVSQSPSNKVTEKGKDVELRCDPISGHTALYWYRQSLGQGLEFLIYFQGNSAPDKSGLPSDRFSAERTGGSVSTLTIQRTQQEDSAVYLCASSLVVGTSGALRGQYFGPGTRLTVL.

The chain combines TRBV2 with TRBJ2-2; D might be TRBD1 (6 bases). Trimming shortened V by 6 bases and J by 4 bases, and 9 bases separated the two germline ends. Germline V gene lookup returns CDR1 SNHLY and CDR2 FYNNEI. The CDR3 is made up of 13 amino acids. CDR3 in amino acids: CASRRDTTGELFF. DNA of the CDR3: TGTGCCAGCAGGAGGGACACCACCGGGGAGCTGTTTTTT.

This chain joins TRBV28 and TRBJ2-3, with D tentatively TRBD2 (6 bases). V was clipped by 3 bases and J by 0 bases, with 28 bases between them. The CDR3 loop spans 21 amino acids. Per the germline V gene, CDR1 is MDHEN and CDR2 is SYDVKM. The DNA of the CDR3 is TGTGCCAGCAGTTTCGGTGGCTGGGATTGGAGGGAAGGATCTAGCACAGATACGCAGTATTTT. Its translation: CASSFGGWDWREGSSTDTQYF.

This clone was detected only once. The CDR3 loop reads CASSYSGYRPNTEAFF. The DNA of the CDR3 is TGTGCCAGCAGTTACTCGGGGTACAGGCCGAACACTGAAGCTTTCTTT. The rearrangement uses TRBV6-5 and TRBJ1-1; a weak D match, TRBD1 (5 bases). V lost 0 bases, J lost 1 base, and 12 bases lay in between. Germline loops: CDR1 MNHEY, CDR2 SVGAGI. The CDR3 contains 16 residues.

The V and J genes are TRBV29-1 and TRBJ2-5, with a possible D match to TRBD1 (6 bases). Deletions cut 6 bases from V and 1 base from J, with 12 bases between. Germline CDR1 is SQVTM and CDR2 is ANQGSEA. The CDR3 totals 13 residues. This CDR3 reads CSVQGIGQETQYF. CDR3 in DNA: TGCAGCGTACAGGGTATCGGCCAAGAGACCCAGTACTTC.

The V gene is TRBV5-6, the J gene TRBJ2-6; 7 bases are shared with TRBD1. The CDR3 extends over 18 amino acids. CDR1 and CDR2 (germline): SGHDT, YYEEEE. V was clipped by 2 bases and J by 3 bases; unmatched bases: 11. CDR3: CASSFRGGVLVGANVLTF. The CDR3 nucleotides read TGTGCCAGCAGCTTTCGAGGGGGCGTTTTGGTTGGGGCCAACGTCCTGACTTTC. Drawing the rest from reference TRBV5-6 and TRBJ2-6, the complete variable domain is DAGVTQSPTHLIKTRGQQVTLRCSPKSGHDTVSWYQQALGQGPQFIFQYYEEEERQRGNFPDRFSGHQFPNYSSELNVNALLLGDSALYLCASSFRGGVLVGANVLTFGAGSRLTVL.

This chain connects TRBV2 to TRBJ2-1; maybe TRBD2 (5 bases). CDR1 is SNHLY and CDR2 is FYNNEI in the germline V gene. The CDR3 is 15 residues long. Trimming pared 4 bases from V and 6 bases from J, leaving 16 bases between. The CDR3 protein is CASSGPPGRINEQFF. CDR3 bases: TGTGCCAGCAGTGGTCCTCCGGGGAGAATCAATGAGCAGTTCTTC.

The chain uses TRBV19 and TRBJ1-3, with D perhaps TRBD1 (6 bases). This CDR3 comprises 15 residues. Trimming pared 7 bases from V and 0 bases from J, leaving 13 bases between. Germline lookup yields CDR1 LNHDA and CDR2 SQIVND (reference sequence). CDR3 nucleotides: TGTGCCAGTAAAGAGGAACAGGGCTCTGGAAACACCATATATTTT. Translating it yields CASKEEQGSGNTIYF.

This chain joins TRBV18 and TRBJ1-1; 10 positions agree with TRBD1. The CDR3 is 14 residues long. V was pared by 7 bases and J by 3 bases, with 5 bases of the junction left unmatched. The V gene's germline CDR1 is KGHSH and CDR2 LQKENI. The DNA for the CDR3 is TGTGCCAGCTTCGACAGGGGGCTTGACACTGAAGCTTTCTTT. It encodes CASFDRGLDTEAFF.

About this clone itself: An end of the junction does not agree with germline; a read error may underlie this. This chain links TRBV7-7 with TRBJ2-5, with D uncertain. Germline-derived CDR1 and CDR2 are SSHAT and FNYEAQ (reference sequence). CDR3 length: 15 residues. The CDR3 sequence: CASSLRVDTQETQYF. In DNA, the CDR3 is TGTGCTAGCAGCTTACGGGTAGATACTCAAGAGACCCAGTACTTC.

J is TRBJ2-1 and V is TRBV13; D possibly uses TRBD1 or TRBD2 (6 bases each). The V end lost 5 bases, the J end lost 6 bases, and 17 bases lay between the germline ends. Germline lookup yields CDR1 PRHDT and CDR2 FYEKMQ (reference sequence). The CDR3 is made up of 15 amino acids. CDR3 region: CASSQNGGPGNEQFF. The CDR3 bases are TGTGCCAGCAGCCAAAACGGGGGCCCAGGCAATGAGCAGTTCTTC.

The genes are TRBV30 and TRBJ1-5, with TRBD1 as a possible D gene (6 bases). Germline V CDR1 and CDR2: GTSNPN, SVGIG (reference sequence). This CDR3 comprises 13 residues. Trimming left V 5 bases short and J 5 bases short, with 13 bases between. The CDR3: CAWAISGDQPQHF. DNA of the CDR3: TGTGCCTGGGCGATCTCAGGGGATCAGCCCCAGCATTTT.

The chain is built from TRBV3-1 (or the pseudogene TRBV3-2) and TRBJ2-1; D is uncertain. The V gene's germline CDR1 is LGHDT and CDR2 YNNKEL (reference sequence). The V gene lost 1 base and the J gene lost 15 bases, with 16 bases spanning the gap. The CDR3 contains 13 residues. This chain's CDR3 is CASSQGVNARAFF. In nucleotides, the CDR3 is TGTGCCAGCAGCCAAGGGGTCAATGCTCGGGCGTTCTTC.

The genes are TRBV6-5 and TRBJ2-2; TRBD1 matches 9 bases. Germline V gene lookup returns CDR1 MNHEY and CDR2 SVGAGI. Trimming at V came to 8 bases and at J to 6 bases, leaving 7 bases not matched to a gene. The CDR3 extends over 14 amino acids. This CDR3 is CASLGQGGSGELFF. The CDR3 region has the DNA TGTGCCAGCTTGGGACAGGGTGGTTCCGGGGAGCTGTTTTTT.

V gene TRBV11-2 combines with J gene TRBJ1-1; the D is unclear. This CDR3 comprises 16 residues. Germline V gene sequence: CDR1 SGHAT, CDR2 FQNNGV. V was cut by 0 bases and J by 0 bases, with 11 bases left in between. CDR3 amino acids: CASSLEGQALNTEAFF. The CDR3 bases are TGTGCCAGCAGCTTAGAAGGTCAGGCCTTGAACACTGAAGCTTTCTTT.

J is TRBJ2-3 and V is TRBV6-2 or TRBV6-3; D uncertain. Between the trimmed V and J ends, which lost 6 bases and 6 bases, there was a span of 13 bases. This CDR3 comprises 13 residues. Germline-derived CDR1 and CDR2 are MNHEY and SVGEGT. The CDR3, as DNA: TGTGCCAGCAGCCGGGCCCTCGAGGATACGCAGTATTTT. It is translated as CASSRALEDTQYF.

The chain couples TRBV24-1 to TRBJ1-4; 9 bases align to TRBD1. The CDR3 length is 18 residues. The trim removed 5 bases at V and 8 bases at J, leaving 17 bases unmatched. The germline V gene encodes CDR1 KGHDR and CDR2 SFDVKD. Here the CDR3 reads CATSGRAGTGGDEEKLFF. DNA for the CDR3: TGTGCCACCAGTGGTCGAGCCGGCACAGGGGGCGATGAGGAAAAACTGTTTTTT.

This rearrangement joins TRBV5-1 to TRBJ2-3; 8 bases are shared with TRBD2. Germline V gives CDR1 SGHRS, CDR2 YFSETQ. The CDR3 is made up of 17 amino acids. After removal of 0 bases from V and 0 bases from J, the junction contained 6 bases not matched to a gene. CDR3 in DNA: TGCGCCAGCAGCTTGGGGATAGCGGGGACAAGCACAGATACGCAGTATTTT. This encodes CASSLGIAGTSTDTQYF.

The chain uses TRBV6-5 and TRBJ2-7, with 10 nucleotides matching TRBD1. Trimming took 6 bases from V and 3 from J; bases not matched to a gene: 5. Germline V gene sequence: CDR1 MNHEY, CDR2 SVGAGI. This CDR3 spans 14 amino acids. The CDR3 DNA is TGTGCCAGCAGGACAGGGGACAGGGGCTACGAGCAGTACTTC. This codes for CASRTGDRGYEQYF.

V and J are TRBV7-9 and TRBJ2-1, with 10 bases fitting TRBD2. Germline lookup yields CDR1 SEHNR and CDR2 FQNEAQ (reference sequence). V lost 4 bases to trimming and J lost 7 bases; unmatched junction nucleotides: 7. The CDR3 consists of 15 residues. This CDR3 reads CASSWGASGSNEQFF. The CDR3 DNA reads as TGTGCCAGCAGCTGGGGGGCTAGCGGGAGTAATGAGCAGTTCTTC.

The rearrangement joins TRBV5-1 to TRBJ2-3; 9 bases are shared with TRBD2. The CDR3 extends over 16 amino acids. Germline CDR1 and CDR2: SGHRS and YFSETQ. V shed 0 bases and J 3 bases; nucleotides not matched to a gene: 5. This CDR3 reads CASSLAVSGSTDTQYF. CDR3 DNA sequence: TGCGCCAGCAGCTTGGCCGTTAGCGGGAGTACAGATACGCAGTATTTT.

The V call is TRBV25-1, the J call TRBJ2-1, with 10 bases fitting TRBD2. The germline V gene has CDR1 MGHDK and CDR2 SYGVNS. Unmatched junction bases numbered 4, after V lost 3 bases and J lost 5 bases. This CDR3 comprises 15 residues. DNA for the CDR3: TGTGCCAGCAGTGAGCTAGCGGGAGTCAACAATGAGCAGTTCTTC. It translates to CASSELAGVNNEQFF.

The genes are TRBV20-1 and TRBJ2-4; perhaps D is TRBD1 or TRBD2 (5 bases each). This CDR3 spans 12 amino acids. From germline, CDR1 is DFQATT and CDR2 SNEGSKA (reference sequence). V was trimmed by 3 bases and J by 6 bases, leaving 9 bases between them. The CDR3 region is CSASEGTNIQYF. For the CDR3, the DNA is TGCAGTGCTAGTGAGGGGACAAACATTCAGTACTTC.

This clone was detected only a few times. The DNA of the CDR3 is TGTGCCAGCAGGGAGGGGGCGGGCGGAAAACTGTTTTTT. Its translation is CASREGAGGKLFF. This chain links TRBV21-1 with TRBJ1-4; TRBD1 is the table's D call and was not checked against the DNA. TRBV21-1 is a pseudogene locus. The CDR3 spans 13 residues.

V usage is TRBV12-2 and J usage is TRBJ2-2; TRBD1 is taken as the D call from the table, unchecked against the DNA. TRBV12-2 is a pseudogene. This CDR3 region has 17 residues. The CDR3 spells CASRRPPQGPDTGELFF. The CDR3 nucleotides read TGTGCAAGTCGCCGACCTCCACAGGGTCCGGACACCGGGGAGCTGTTTTTT.

V gene TRBV27 combines with J gene TRBJ2-5; D is undetermined. V was trimmed by 6 bases and J by 3 bases, leaving 17 bases between them. The germline V gene encodes CDR1 MNHEY and CDR2 SMNVEV (reference sequence). The CDR3 runs to 15 residues. The CDR3 protein is CASRPGEFGKETQYF. The CDR3 coding sequence is TGTGCCAGCAGACCCGGAGAATTTGGAAAAGAGACCCAGTACTTC.

The rearrangement uses TRBV6-5 and TRBJ1-4, with 7 bases identical to TRBD1. Germline V CDR1 and CDR2: MNHEY, SVGAGI. CDR3 size: 15 residues. J gave up 3 bases and V 5 bases, and 6 bases lay outside the gene matches. The CDR3: CASSTLRGSNEKLFF. The CDR3 DNA is TGTGCCAGCAGTACCCTCAGGGGGTCTAATGAAAAACTGTTTTTT.

This clone was detected only once. This rearrangement joins TRBV7-6 to TRBJ2-1; the match to TRBD1 covers 9 bases. CDR3 size: 16 residues. The V gene end was trimmed by 5 bases and the J gene end by 1 base; junction bases not matched to a gene: 6. In germline, CDR1 is SGHVS, CDR2 FNYEAQ. The CDR3 coding sequence is TGTGCCAGCAGCATCGGGACAGGGAGGTCCTACAATGAGCAGTTCTTC. Residues: CASSIGTGRSYNEQFF.